The 13 T cell receptor beta chains in this list originate from one sample, sequenced in a study of type 1 and type 2 diabetes patients (dated by TCRdb to the mid-2010s). Sequencing was carried out with an Illumina MiSeq. Genomic DNA from sorted T cell subsets served as template for TCRbeta CDR3 amplification. The TCRbeta CDR3 region was amplified by multiplex PCR using 30 forward and 13 reverse primers. TCRdb applied fastp at Q25 and MiXCR to the public reads, then kept only in-frame beta chains. Under each unique CDR3 protein, matching rows form one entry showing the most common genes and DNA. In all, the sample holds more than 250,000 distinct CDR3 sequences, and around 47% of those were seen once. Jointly, the top ten make up roughly 15% of the sample. Sequenced: peripheral blood mononuclear cells (PBMCs). The receptors originated from a man aged 18 to 29 with type 2 diabetes.

The rearrangement links TRBV30 to TRBJ2-2; the match to TRBD1 covers 7 bases. Germline V gives CDR1 GTSNPN, CDR2 SVGIG (reference sequence). The CDR3 runs 16 residues. Trimming at V came to 3 bases and at J to 5 bases, leaving 12 bases not matched to a gene. The CDR3, as DNA: TGTGCCTGGAGACAGGGGTCTGTAGTGGAGACCGGGGAGCTGTTTTTT. Protein product: CAWRQGSVVETGELFF.

Comments on this clonotype: At one end the junction does not follow the germline gene, possibly because of a read error. The chain recombines TRBV25-1 with TRBJ2-5; D unclear. Germline CDR1 is MGHDK and CDR2 is SYGVNS. The CDR3 extends over 14 amino acids. In DNA, the CDR3 is TGTGCCACCAGTGATTTAGACGGCGGTGGGACCCAGTACTTC. Protein sequence: CATSDLDGGGTQYF.

The chain employs TRBV29-1 and TRBJ2-5, with 8 nucleotides matching TRBD2. Germline V CDR1 and CDR2: SQVTM, ANQGSEA. Trimming at V came to 5 bases and at J to 3 bases, leaving 2 bases not matched to a gene. The CDR3 contains 12 residues. CDR3 loop: CSVSGSEETQYF. The CDR3 DNA follows: TGCAGCGTTAGCGGGAGTGAAGAGACCCAGTACTTC. Full variable domain (missing parts from reference TRBV29-1 and TRBJ2-5): SAVISQKPSRDICQRGTSLTIQCQVDSQVTMMFWYRQQPGQSLTLIATANQGSEATYESGFVIDKFPISRPNLTFSTLTVSNMSPEDSSIYLCSVSGSEETQYFGPGTRLLVL.

This clonotype was observed a handful of times. V usage is TRBV10-3 and J usage is TRBJ1-2; 7 nucleotides line up with TRBD1. With 6 bases clipped from V and 2 bases from J, the junction kept 9 bases outside the gene matches. The CDR3 loop spans 15 amino acids. Germline V gene sequence: CDR1 ENHRY, CDR2 SYGVKD. CDR3 region: CAISPGQVANYGYTF. Here the CDR3 DNA reads TGTGCCATCAGCCCCGGACAGGTTGCAAACTATGGCTACACCTTC.

V is TRBV28 and J is TRBJ2-7; D may be TRBD1 (6 bases). The V end lost 3 bases, the J end lost 0 bases, and 12 bases lay between the germline ends. The germline V gene has CDR1 MDHEN and CDR2 SYDVKM. The CDR3 spans 15 residues. The CDR3 DNA reads TGTGCCAGCAGTTTGACAGGAGGAAGCTCCTACGAGCAGTACTTC. Translation gives CASSLTGGSSYEQYF.

J is TRBJ2-3 and V is TRBV12-3 or TRBV12-4; 8 nucleotides match TRBD2. The J segment lost 6 bases and the V segment lost 6 bases, leaving 5 bases of the junction unmatched. This CDR3 comprises 13 residues. The CDR3 sequence: CASSSGGADTQYF. CDR3 DNA: TGTGCCAGCAGCTCCGGGGGGGCCGATACGCAGTATTTT.

The chain uses TRBV7-3 and TRBJ1-1; the D gene is possibly TRBD1 (6 bases). Germline V lookup: CDR1 SGHTA, CDR2 FQGTGA. CDR3 length: 13 residues. V gave up 2 bases and J gave up 11 bases, with 15 bases separating them. CDR3: CASSLGATGWAFF. The CDR3 DNA follows: TGTGCCAGCAGCTTAGGGGCCACAGGGTGGGCTTTCTTT. Full variable domain (rest looked up from reference TRBV7-3 and TRBJ1-1): GAGVSQTPSNKVTEKGKYVELRCDPISGHTALYWYRQSLGQGPEFLIYFQGTGAADDSGLPNDRFFAVRPEGSVSTLKIQRTERGDSAVYLCASSLGATGWAFFGQGTRLTVV.

J is TRBJ2-6 and V is TRBV2, with 10 positions matching TRBD1. CDR1 is SNHLY, CDR2 FYNNEI, per germline. This CDR3 has 19 residues. Germline trimming cut 8 bases from V and 4 bases from J; bases unmatched to any gene: 17. The CDR3 DNA reads TGTGCCAGCCGAGGACGAACCGGGACAGGGGCGTCCGGGGCCAACGTCCTGACTTTC. It encodes CASRGRTGTGASGANVLTF.

A few counts support this clonotype. This chain joins TRBV25-1 and TRBJ1-1, with D possibly being TRBD1 (6 bases). The V gene lost 5 bases and the J gene lost 2 bases, with 15 bases spanning the gap. CDR1 is MGHDK, CDR2 SYGVNS, per germline. The CDR3 totals 15 residues. This chain's CDR3 is CASSRERGVNTEAFF. The CDR3, as DNA: TGTGCCAGCAGTCGGGAAAGGGGGGTCAACACTGAAGCTTTCTTT.

The rearrangement uses TRBV20-1 and TRBJ1-6; tentative D call: TRBD1 (5 bases). The germline V and J ends were trimmed by 6 bases and 8 bases, with 17 bases remaining between them. Germline V lookup: CDR1 DFQATT, CDR2 SNEGSKA (reference sequence). The CDR3 extends over 14 amino acids. In DNA form, the CDR3 reads TGCAGTGCCGGGGCAGGGAGGAGTGATTCACCCCTCCACTTT. Translated: CSAGAGRSDSPLHF.

Notes on this clonotype: This may arise from a read error, as a much more abundant clone is one base away. The CDR3 bases are TGTGCCACCAGCAGAACGTTGGCGGGGCCTAGCAATCAGCCCCAGCATTTT. Translation gives CATSRTLAGPSNQPQHF. This rearrangement joins TRBV15 to TRBJ1-5; the D gene is possibly TRBD1 (5 bases). Germline CDR1 is LNHNV and CDR2 is YYDKDF (reference sequence). This CDR3 comprises 17 residues. The V gene lost 2 bases and the J gene lost 0 bases, with 14 bases spanning the gap.

This sequence joins TRBV27 and TRBJ2-3; no firm D call. The length of the CDR3 is 14 residues. The V and J ends lost 4 bases and 2 bases respectively, with 10 bases between them. Germline V gives CDR1 MNHEY, CDR2 SMNVEV (reference sequence). In DNA, the CDR3 is TGTGCCAGCAGTTATACCGGGTCCACAGATACGCAGTATTTT. This translates into CASSYTGSTDTQYF.

This clonotype was recorded only once. This chain connects TRBV7-2 to TRBJ2-3, with a tentative D call TRBD2 (6 bases). Per germline, CDR1 SGHTA and CDR2 FQGNSA. V dropped 1 base and J dropped 2 bases, with 16 bases sitting between them. This CDR3 is built from 17 residues. The CDR3 DNA is TGTGCCAGCAGCTTAGATAGCAATAGCGGATACACAGATACGCAGTATTTT. This encodes CASSLDSNSGYTDTQYF.